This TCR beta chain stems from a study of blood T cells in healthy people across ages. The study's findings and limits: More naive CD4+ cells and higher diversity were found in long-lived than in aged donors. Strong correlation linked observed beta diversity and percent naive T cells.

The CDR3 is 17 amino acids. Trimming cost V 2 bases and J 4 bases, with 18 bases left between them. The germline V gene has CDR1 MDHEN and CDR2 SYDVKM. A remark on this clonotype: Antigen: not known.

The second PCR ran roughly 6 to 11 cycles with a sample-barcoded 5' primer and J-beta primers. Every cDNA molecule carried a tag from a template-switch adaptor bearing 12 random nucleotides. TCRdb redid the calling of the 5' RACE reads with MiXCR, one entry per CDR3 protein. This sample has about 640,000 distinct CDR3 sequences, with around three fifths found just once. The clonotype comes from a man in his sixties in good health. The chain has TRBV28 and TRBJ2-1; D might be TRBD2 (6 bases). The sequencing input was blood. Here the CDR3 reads CASSLGSGDPRYNEQFF. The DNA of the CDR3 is TGTGCCAGCAGTTTAGGGTCGGGGGACCCGAGGTACAATGAGCAGTTCTTC. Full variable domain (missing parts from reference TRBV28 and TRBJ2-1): DVKVTQSSRYLVKRTGEKVFLECVQDMDHENMFWYRQDPGLGLRLIYFSYDVKMKEKGDIPEGYSVSREKKERFSLILESASTNQTSMYLCASSLGSGDPRYNEQFFGPGTRLTVL.